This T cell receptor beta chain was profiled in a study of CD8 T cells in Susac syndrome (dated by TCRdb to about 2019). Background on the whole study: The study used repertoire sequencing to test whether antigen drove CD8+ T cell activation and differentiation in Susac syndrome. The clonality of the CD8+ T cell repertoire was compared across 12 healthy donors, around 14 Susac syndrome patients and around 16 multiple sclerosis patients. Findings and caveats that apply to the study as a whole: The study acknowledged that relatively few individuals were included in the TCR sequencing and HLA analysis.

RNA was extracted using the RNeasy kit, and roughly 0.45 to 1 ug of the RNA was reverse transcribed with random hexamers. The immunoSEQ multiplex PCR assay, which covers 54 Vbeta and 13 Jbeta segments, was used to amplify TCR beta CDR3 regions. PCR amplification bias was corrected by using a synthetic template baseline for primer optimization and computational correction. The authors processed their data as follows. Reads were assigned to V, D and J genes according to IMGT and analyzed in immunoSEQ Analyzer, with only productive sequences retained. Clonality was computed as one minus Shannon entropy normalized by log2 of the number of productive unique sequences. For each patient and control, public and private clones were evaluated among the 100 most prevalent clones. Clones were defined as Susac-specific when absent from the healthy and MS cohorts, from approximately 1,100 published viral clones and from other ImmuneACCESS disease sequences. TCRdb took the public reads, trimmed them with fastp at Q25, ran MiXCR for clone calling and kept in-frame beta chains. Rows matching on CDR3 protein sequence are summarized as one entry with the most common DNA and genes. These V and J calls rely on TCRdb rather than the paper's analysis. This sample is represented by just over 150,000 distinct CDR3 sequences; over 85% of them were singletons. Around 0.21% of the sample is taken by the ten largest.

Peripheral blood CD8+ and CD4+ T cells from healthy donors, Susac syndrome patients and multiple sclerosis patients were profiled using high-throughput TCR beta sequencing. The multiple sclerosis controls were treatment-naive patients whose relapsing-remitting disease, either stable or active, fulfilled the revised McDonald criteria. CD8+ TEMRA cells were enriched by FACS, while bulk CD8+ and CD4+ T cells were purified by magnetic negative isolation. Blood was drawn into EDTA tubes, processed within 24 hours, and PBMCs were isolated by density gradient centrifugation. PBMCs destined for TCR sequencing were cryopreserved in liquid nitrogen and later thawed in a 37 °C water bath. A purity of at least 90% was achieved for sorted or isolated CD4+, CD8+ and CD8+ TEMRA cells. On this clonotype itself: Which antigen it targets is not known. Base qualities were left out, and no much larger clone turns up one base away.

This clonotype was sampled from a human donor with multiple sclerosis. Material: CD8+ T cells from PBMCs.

The CDR3 region: CSARETGRNTGELFF. The DNA sequence follows: TGCAGTGCTAGGGAGACAGGGAGGAACACCGGGGAGCTGTTTTTT. The receptor chain draws on TRBV20-1 and TRBJ2-2, with TRBD1 identical over 7 junction bases. The CDR3 spans 15 residues, from the cysteine through the phenylalanine. The entry retains the CDR3 DNA only, 45 bases that are in frame from base 1. Compared with germline, V lacks 3 bases and J lacks 1 base; bases without a gene match: 5. From the germline V gene (reference sequence), CDR1 is DFQATT and CDR2 is SNEGSKA.